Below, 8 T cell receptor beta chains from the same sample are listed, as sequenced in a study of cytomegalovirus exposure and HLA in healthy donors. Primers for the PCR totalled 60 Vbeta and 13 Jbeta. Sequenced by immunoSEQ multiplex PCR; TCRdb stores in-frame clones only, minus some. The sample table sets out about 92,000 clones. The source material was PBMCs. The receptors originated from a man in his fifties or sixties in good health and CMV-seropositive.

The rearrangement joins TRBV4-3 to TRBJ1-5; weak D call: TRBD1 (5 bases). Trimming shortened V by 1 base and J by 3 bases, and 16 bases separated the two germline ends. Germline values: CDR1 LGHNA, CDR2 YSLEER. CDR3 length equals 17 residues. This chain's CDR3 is CASSQALTGVNNQPQHF. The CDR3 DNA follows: TGCGCCAGCAGCCAAGCCTTGACGGGGGTGAACAATCAGCCCCAGCATTTT.

This CDR3 reads CASSFSGLYNEQFF. The CDR3 nucleotides are TGTGCCAGCAGCTTCTCGGGACTATACAATGAGCAGTTCTTC. The chain links TRBV11-3 to TRBJ2-1, with 7 positions matching TRBD2. This CDR3 spans 14 amino acids. Trimming took 3 bases from V and 4 from J; bases not matched to a gene: 3. Germline CDR1 is SGHNT and CDR2 is YENEEA.

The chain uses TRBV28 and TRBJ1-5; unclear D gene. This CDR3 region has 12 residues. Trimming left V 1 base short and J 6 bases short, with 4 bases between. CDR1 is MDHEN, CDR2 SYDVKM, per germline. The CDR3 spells CASSLSSQPQHF. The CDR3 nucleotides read TGTGCCAGCAGTTTATCTAGTCAGCCCCAGCATTTT.

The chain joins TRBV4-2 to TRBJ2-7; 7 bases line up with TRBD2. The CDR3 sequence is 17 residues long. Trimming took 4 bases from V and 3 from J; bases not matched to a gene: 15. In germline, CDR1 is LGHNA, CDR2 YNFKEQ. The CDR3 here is CASSPLRVGGPDYEQYF. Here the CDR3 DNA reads TGTGCCAGCAGCCCCCTTAGGGTGGGAGGGCCAGACTACGAGCAGTACTTC.

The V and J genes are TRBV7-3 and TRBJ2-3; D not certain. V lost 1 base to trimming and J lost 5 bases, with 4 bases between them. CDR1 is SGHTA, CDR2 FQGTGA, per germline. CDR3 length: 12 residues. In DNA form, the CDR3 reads TGTGCCAGCAGCTTAAACAGAGATACGCAGTATTTT. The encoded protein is CASSLNRDTQYF. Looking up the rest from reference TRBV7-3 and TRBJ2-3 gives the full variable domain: GAGVSQTPSNKVTEKGKYVELRCDPISGHTALYWYRQSLGQGPEFLIYFQGTGAADDSGLPNDRFFAVRPEGSVSTLKIQRTERGDSAVYLCASSLNRDTQYFGPGTRLTVL.

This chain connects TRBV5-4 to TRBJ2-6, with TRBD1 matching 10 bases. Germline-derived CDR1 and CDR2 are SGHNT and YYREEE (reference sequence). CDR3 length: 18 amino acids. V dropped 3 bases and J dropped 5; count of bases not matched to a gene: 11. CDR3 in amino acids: CASSSRQGAWGWANVLTF. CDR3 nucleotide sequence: TGTGCCAGCAGCTCGAGACAGGGGGCCTGGGGCTGGGCCAACGTCCTGACTTTC.

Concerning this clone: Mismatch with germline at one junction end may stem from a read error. CDR3 loop: CASSSGTSGRADEQFF. CDR3 DNA sequence: TGTGCTAGCAGCTCCGGGACTAGCGGGAGGGCCGATGAGCAGTTCTTC. The J gene is TRBJ2-1, the V gene TRBV7-7; 16 positions match TRBD2. Germline CDR1 SSHAT, CDR2 FNYEAQ (reference sequence). The CDR3 is made up of 16 amino acids.

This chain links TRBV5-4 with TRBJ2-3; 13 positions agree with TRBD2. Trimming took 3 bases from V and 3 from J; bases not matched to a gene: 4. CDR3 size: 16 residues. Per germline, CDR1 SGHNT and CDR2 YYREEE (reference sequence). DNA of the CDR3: TGTGCCAGCAGCTACAGGACTAGCGGGAGAACAGATACGCAGTATTTT. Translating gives CASSYRTSGRTDTQYF.